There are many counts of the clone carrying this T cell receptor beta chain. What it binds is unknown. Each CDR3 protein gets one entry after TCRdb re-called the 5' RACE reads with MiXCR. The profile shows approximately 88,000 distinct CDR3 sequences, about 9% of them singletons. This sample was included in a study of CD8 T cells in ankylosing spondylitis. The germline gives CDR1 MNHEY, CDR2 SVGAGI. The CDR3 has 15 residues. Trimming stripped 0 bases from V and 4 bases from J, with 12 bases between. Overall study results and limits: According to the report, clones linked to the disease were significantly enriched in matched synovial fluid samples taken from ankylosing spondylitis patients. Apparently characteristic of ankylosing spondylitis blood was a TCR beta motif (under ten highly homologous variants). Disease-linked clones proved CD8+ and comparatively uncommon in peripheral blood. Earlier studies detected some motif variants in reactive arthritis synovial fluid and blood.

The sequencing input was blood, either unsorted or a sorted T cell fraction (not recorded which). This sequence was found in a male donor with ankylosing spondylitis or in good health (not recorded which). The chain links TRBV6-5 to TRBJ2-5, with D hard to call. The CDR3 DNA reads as TGTGCCAGCAGTTACTCGATGGCCCTAGGAGAGACCCAGTACTTC. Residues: CASSYSMALGETQYF.